This entry is about one T cell receptor beta chain. Its antigen is not yet known. The input lacks base qualities; no much larger clone sits a single base away. To prepare the library, the immunoSEQ multiplex PCR assay was applied. The source is immuneACCESS, and TCRdb retained only in-frame sequences with V and J called. Part of the clones is not carried over; for the studies checked, unresolved V genes explain less than half of this, and the remainder is unexplained. This sample is represented by 60,000 or so clones; 90% of them were singletons. In total, the top ten clones hold around 2.1% of the sample. This specimen belongs to a study of T cell changes during pregnancy in multiple sclerosis (dated by TCRdb to the late 2010s). Background on the whole study: The study looked at changes in the T cell repertoire across pregnancy in women with multiple sclerosis.

The CDR3 starts with the cysteine, ends with the phenylalanine, and has 13 residues. CDR3 DNA is the only sequence kept; it has 39 bases, read in frame from the first base. Ends trimmed: V by 5 bases, J by 4 bases; bases unmatched to a gene: 4. The germline V gene specifies SNHLY as CDR1 and FYNNEI as CDR2. The V and J genes are TRBV2 and TRBJ1-2, with TRBD1 identical over 7 junction bases. This clonotype was obtained from a female donor in good health, enrolled as a control in a pregnancy study. The specimen was peripheral blood, collected in the second trimester of pregnancy. The CDR3 in this case is CASSRQGSYGYTF. The nucleotides are TGTGCCAGCAGTAGACAGGGTTCCTATGGCTACACCTTC.